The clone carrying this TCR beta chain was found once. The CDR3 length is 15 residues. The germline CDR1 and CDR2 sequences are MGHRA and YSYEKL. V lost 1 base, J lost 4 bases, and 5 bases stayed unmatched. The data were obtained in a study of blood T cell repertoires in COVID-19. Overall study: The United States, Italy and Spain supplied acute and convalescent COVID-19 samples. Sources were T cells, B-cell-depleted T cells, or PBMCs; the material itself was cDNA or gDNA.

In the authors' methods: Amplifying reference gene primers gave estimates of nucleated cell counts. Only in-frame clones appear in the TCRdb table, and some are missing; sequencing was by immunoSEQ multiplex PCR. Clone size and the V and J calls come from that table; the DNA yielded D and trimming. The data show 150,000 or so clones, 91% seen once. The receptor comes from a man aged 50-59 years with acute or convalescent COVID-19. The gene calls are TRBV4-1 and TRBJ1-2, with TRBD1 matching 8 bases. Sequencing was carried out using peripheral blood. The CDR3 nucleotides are TGCGCCAGCAGCCAAGGTACAGGGGGATTCTATGGCTACACCTTC. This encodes CASSQGTGGFYGYTF.